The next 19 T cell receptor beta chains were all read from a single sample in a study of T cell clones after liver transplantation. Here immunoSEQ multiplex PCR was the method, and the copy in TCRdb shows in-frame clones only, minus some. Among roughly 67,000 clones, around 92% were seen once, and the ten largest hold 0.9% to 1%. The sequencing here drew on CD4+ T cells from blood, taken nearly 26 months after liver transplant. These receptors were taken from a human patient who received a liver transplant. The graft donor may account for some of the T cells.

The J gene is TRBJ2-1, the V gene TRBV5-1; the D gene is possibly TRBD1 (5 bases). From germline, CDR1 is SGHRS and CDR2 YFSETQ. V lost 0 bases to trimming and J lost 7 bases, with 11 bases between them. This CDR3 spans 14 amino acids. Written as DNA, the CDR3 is TGCGCCAGCAGCTTGGGACAGCCACCTAATGAGCAGTTCTTC. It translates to CASSLGQPPNEQFF.

CDR3 DNA sequence: TGTGCCAGCAGCTTAGTTGTGGGCAATCAGCCCCAGCATTTT. This codes for CASSLVVGNQPQHF. The chain links TRBV7-2 to TRBJ1-5; D not resolved. The V end lost 1 base, the J end lost 2 bases, and 6 bases lay between the germline ends. Per germline, CDR1 SGHTA and CDR2 FQGNSA. CDR3 length equals 14 residues.

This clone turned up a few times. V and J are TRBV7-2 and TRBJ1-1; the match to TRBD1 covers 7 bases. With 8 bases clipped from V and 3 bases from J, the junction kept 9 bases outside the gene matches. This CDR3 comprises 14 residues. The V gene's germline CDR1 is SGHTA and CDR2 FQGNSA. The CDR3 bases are TGTGCCAGCTGTTACAGGGGTCCAGACACTGAAGCTTTCTTT. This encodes CASCYRGPDTEAFF.

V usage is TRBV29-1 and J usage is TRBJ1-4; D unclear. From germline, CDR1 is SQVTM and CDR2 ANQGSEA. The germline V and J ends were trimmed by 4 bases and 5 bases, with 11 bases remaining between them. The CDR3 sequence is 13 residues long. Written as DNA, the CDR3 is TGCAGCGTTGCGGGTCCCCGAAATGAAAAACTGTTTTTT. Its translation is CSVAGPRNEKLFF. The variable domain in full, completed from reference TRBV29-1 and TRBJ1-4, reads SAVISQKPSRDICQRGTSLTIQCQVDSQVTMMFWYRQQPGQSLTLIATANQGSEATYESGFVIDKFPISRPNLTFSTLTVSNMSPEDSSIYLCSVAGPRNEKLFFGSGTQLSVL.

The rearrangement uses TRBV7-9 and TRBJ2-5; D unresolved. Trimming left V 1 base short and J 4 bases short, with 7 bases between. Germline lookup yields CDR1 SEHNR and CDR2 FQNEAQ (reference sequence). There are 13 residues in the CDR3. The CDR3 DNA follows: TGTGCCAGCAGCTTAGGTAGACGAGAGACCCAGTACTTC. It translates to CASSLGRRETQYF.

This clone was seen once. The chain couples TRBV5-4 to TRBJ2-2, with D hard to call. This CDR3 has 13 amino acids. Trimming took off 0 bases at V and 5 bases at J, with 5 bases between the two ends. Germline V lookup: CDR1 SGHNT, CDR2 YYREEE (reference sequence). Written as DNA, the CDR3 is TGTGCCAGCAGCTTGGATGAAACCGGGGAGCTGTTTTTT. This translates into CASSLDETGELFF.

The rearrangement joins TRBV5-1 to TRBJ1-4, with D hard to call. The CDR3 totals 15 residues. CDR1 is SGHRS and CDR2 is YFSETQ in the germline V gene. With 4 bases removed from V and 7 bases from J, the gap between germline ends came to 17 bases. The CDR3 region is CASSAWPDVGEKLFF. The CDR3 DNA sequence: TGCGCCAGCAGCGCCTGGCCGGACGTGGGTGAAAAACTGTTTTTT. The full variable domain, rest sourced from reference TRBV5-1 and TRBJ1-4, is KAGVTQTPRYLIKTRGQQVTLSCSPISGHRSVSWYQQTPGQGLQFLFEYFSETQRNKGNFPGRFSGRQFSNSRSEMNVSTLELGDSALYLCASSAWPDVGEKLFFGSGTQLSVL.

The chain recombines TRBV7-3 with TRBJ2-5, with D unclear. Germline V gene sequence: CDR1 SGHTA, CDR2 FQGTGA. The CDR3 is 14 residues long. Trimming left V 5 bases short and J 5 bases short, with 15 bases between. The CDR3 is CASSPTSNLETQYF. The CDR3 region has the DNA TGTGCCAGCAGCCCAACGAGTAATTTGGAGACCCAGTACTTC.

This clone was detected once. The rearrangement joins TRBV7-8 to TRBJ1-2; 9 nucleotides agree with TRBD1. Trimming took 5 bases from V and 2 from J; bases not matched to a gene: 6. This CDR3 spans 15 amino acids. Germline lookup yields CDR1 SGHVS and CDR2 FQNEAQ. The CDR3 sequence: CASSRFGQGNYGYTF. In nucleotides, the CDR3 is TGTGCCAGCAGCCGCTTTGGACAGGGGAACTATGGCTACACCTTC.

The CDR3 protein is CASSLGGSGSLGNEQFF. CDR3 DNA sequence: TGTGCCAGCAGCTTAGGAGGTAGCGGGAGTTTGGGCAATGAGCAGTTCTTC. The chain employs TRBV7-2 and TRBJ2-1; 9 nucleotides align to TRBD2. Germline trimming cut 1 base from V and 6 bases from J; bases unmatched to any gene: 10. CDR3 length: 17 residues. Germline lookup yields CDR1 SGHTA and CDR2 FQGNSA.

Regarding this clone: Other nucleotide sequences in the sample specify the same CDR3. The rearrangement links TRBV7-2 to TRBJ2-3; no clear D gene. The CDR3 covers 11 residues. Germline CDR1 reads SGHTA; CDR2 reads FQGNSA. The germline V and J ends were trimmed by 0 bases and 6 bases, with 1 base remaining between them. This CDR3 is CASSLADTQYF. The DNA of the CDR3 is TGTGCCAGCAGCTTAGCCGATACGCAGTATTTT.

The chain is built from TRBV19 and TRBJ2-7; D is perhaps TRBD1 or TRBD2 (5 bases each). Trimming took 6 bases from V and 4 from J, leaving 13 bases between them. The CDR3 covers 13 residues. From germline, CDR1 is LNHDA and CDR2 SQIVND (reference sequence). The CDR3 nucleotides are TGTGCCAGTAGCCGGGACCCTGCTTACGAGCAGTACTTC. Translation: CASSRDPAYEQYF.

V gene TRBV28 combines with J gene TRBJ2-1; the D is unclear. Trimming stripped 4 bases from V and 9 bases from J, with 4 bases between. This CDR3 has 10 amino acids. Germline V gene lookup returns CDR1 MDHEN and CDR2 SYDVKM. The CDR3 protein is CASSSVEQFF. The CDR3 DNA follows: TGTGCCAGCAGTTCAGTTGAGCAGTTCTTC.

The CDR3 bases are TGCGCCAGCAGCAACGAAGAGACCCAGTACTTC. Translation gives CASSNEETQYF. The chain links TRBV5-1 to TRBJ2-5; D uncertain. Germline V gene sequence: CDR1 SGHRS, CDR2 YFSETQ. Trimming removed 4 bases from V and 3 bases from J, with 4 bases in between. This CDR3 is built from 11 residues.

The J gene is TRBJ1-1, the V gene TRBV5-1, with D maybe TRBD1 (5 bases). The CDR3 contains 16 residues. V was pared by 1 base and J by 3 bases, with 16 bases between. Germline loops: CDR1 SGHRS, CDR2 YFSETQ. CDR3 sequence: CASSLRWGQRYTEAFF. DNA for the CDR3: TGCGCCAGCAGCTTGAGGTGGGGCCAGAGGTACACTGAAGCTTTCTTT.

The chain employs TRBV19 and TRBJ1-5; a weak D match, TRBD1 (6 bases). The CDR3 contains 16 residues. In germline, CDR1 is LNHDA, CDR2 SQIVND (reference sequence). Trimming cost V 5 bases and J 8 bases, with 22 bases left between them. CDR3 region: CASSFQAGVPGEPQHF. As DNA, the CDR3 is TGTGCCAGTAGTTTTCAAGCAGGGGTGCCGGGGGAGCCCCAGCATTTT.

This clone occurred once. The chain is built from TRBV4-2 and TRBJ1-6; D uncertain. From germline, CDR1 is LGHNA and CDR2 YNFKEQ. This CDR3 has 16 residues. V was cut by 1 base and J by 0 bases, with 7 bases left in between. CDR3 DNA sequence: TGTGCCAGCAGCCAAGGTTTGGGCTCCTATAATTCACCCCTCCACTTT. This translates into CASSQGLGSYNSPLHF.

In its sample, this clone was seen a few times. As DNA, the CDR3 is TGTGCCAGTAGTCCCCGACAGGGATTGGTCAACTATGGCTACACCTTC. This gives the protein CASSPRQGLVNYGYTF. This rearrangement joins TRBV19 to TRBJ1-2; TRBD1 aligns across 7 bases. With 5 bases clipped from V and 2 bases from J, the junction kept 11 bases outside the gene matches. The CDR3 is made up of 16 amino acids. Germline V gene data show CDR1 as LNHDA and CDR2 as SQIVND (reference sequence).

The CDR3 DNA follows: TGTGCCAGCAGTTTAACTAGCGGGAAAAACATTCAGTACTTC. Residues: CASSLTSGKNIQYF. This sequence joins TRBV28 and TRBJ2-4; TRBD2 matches 9 bases. The CDR3 covers 14 residues. Looked up from germline, CDR1 is MDHEN and CDR2 is SYDVKM. Germline trimming cut 2 bases from V and 4 bases from J; bases unmatched to any gene: 0. Variable domain in full (rest from reference TRBV28 and TRBJ2-4): DVKVTQSSRYLVKRTGEKVFLECVQDMDHENMFWYRQDPGLGLRLIYFSYDVKMKEKGDIPEGYSVSREKKERFSLILESASTNQTSMYLCASSLTSGKNIQYFGAGTRLSVL.